This entry is about one TCR beta chain. This sample is drawn from a study of OX40 agonist ivuxolimab in advanced cancers. Overall study context: Intravenous ivuxolimab was administered to patients every 2 weeks at 0.01 to 10 mg/kg. Partial responses were achieved by three patients, of whom one had hepatocellular carcinoma and two had cutaneous melanoma.

TCRdb's table, derived via immunoSEQ multiplex PCR, lists solely in-frame clones and lacks some. There are tens of thousands of clones in the sample; 86% occur only once, and roughly 16% lies in the top ten. The CDR3 covers 16 residues. Germline CDR1 is MDHEN and CDR2 is SYDVKM. The ends lost 5 bases at V and 3 bases at J; junction bases unmatched: 11. The sample consisted of CD4+ or CD8+ T cells sorted from blood, taken in a trial of the OX40 agonist ivuxolimab. This chain connects TRBV28 to TRBJ2-7; 9 bases match TRBD1. This sequence originates from an adult with an advanced solid tumor such as melanoma, head and neck, liver or kidney cancer. The CDR3 region has the DNA TGTGCCAGCAGTCCGAGGACAGGGGCAAGGGTCTACGAGCAGTACTTC. This codes for CASSPRTGARVYEQYF.